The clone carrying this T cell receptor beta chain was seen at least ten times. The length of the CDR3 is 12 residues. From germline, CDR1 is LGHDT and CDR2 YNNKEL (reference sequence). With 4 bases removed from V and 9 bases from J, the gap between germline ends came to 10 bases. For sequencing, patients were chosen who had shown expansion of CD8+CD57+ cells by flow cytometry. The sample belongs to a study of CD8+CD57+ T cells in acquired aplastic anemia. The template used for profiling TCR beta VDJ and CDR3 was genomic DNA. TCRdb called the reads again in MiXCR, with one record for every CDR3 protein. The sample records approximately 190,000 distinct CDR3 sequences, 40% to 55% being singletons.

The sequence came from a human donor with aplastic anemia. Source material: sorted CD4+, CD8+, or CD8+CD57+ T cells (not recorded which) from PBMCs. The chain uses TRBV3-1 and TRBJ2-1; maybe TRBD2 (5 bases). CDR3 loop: CASSRQGSEQFF. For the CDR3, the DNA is TGTGCCAGCAGCCGTCAAGGGAGTGAGCAGTTCTTC.